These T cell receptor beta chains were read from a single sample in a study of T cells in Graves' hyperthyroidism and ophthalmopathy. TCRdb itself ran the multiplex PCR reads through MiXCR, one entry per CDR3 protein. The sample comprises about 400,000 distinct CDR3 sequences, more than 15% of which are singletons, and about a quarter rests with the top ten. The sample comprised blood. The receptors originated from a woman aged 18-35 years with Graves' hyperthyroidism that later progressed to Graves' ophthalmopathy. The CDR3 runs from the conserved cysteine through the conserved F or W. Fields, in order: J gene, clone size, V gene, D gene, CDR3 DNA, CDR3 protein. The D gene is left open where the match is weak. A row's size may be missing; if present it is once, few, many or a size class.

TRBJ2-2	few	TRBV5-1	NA	TGCGCCAGCAGAGGGGGATTTAACACCGGGGAGCTGTTTTTT	CASRGGFNTGELFF
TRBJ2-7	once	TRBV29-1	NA	TGCAGCGTTACCCCAGGGCCCTACGAGCAGTACTTC	CSVTPGPYEQYF
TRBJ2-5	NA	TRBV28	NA	TGTGCCAACAGTTTAAGGGGACAAGAGACCCAGTACTTC	CANSLRGQETQYF
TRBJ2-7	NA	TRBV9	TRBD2	TGTGCCAGCAGCGCGAGACTAGCCGACAATGAGCAGTACTTC	CASSARLADNEQYF
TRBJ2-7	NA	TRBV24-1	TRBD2	TGTGCCACCAGTGAGGGGGGGACTAGCGGTGCCTACGAGCAGTACTTC	CATSEGGTSGAYEQYF
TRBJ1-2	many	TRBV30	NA	TGTGCCTGGGCTGACAGAGTAGGAGGCTACACCTTC	CAWADRVGGYTF
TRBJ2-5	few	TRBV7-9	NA	TGTGCCAGCAGCCGATTTGAGGGGTACCAAGAGACCCAGTACTTC	CASSRFEGYQETQYF
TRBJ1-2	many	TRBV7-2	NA	TGTGCCAGCACCAACTCCCTCGCGGGGCTAGGCTACACCTTC	CASTNSLAGLGYTF
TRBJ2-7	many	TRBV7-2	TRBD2	TGTGCCAGCAGCTTATCCGGGGGAATCCTAGCGGGAGCCTACTACGAGCAGTACTTC	CASSLSGGILAGAYYEQYF
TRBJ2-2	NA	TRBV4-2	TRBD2	TGTGCCAGCAGCCAAGACTTTGCGGGAGGCACCGAGGAGCTGTTTTTT	CASSQDFAGGTEELFF
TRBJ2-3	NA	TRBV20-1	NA	TGCAGTGCTAGGGGCTTGCGCACAGATACGCAGTATTTT	CSARGLRTDTQYF
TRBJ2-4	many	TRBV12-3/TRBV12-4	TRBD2	TGTGCCAGCAGTTCCCAGGGACTAGCGGGAGTTGGGTTAAACATTCAGTACTTC	CASSSQGLAGVGLNIQYF
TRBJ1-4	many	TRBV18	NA	TGTGCCAGCTCACCAAAAGTCGGCAGTCCCAATGAAAAACTGTTTTTT	CASSPKVGSPNEKLFF
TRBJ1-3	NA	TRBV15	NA	TGTGCCACCAGCAGTCACGGGGGCTCTGGAAACACCATATATTTT	CATSSHGGSGNTIYF
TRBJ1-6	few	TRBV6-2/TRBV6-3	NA	TGTGCCAGCAGTTTCGGCCCTAGGGCGAGCTCCTATAATTCACCCCTCCACTTT	CASSFGPRASSYNSPLHF
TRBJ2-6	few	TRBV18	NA	TGTGCCAGCTCACCACGGGGACGTTCATTCTCTGGGGCCAACGTCCTGACTTTC	CASSPRGRSFSGANVLTF
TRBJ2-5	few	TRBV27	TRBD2	TGTGCCAGCAGTTTGACTAGCGGGAGGGCCGCAGGGACCCAGTACTTC	CASSLTSGRAAGTQYF
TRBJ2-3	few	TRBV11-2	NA	TGTGCCGGCAGCTTAAATTACCGAGATACGCAGTATTTT	CAGSLNYRDTQYF
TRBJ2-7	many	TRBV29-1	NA	TGCAGCGTTCAGGGACAATCCTACGAGCAGTACTTC	CSVQGQSYEQYF
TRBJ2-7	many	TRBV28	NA	TGTGCCAGCAGTTTCCGAGGGATCGACGAGCAGTACTTC	CASSFRGIDEQYF
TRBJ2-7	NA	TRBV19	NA	TGTGCCAGTAGCTCATCGGCGACCCTCGCCTACGAGCAGTACTTC	CASSSSATLAYEQYF
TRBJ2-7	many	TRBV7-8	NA	TGTGCCAGCAGCCTAAAGCGGGTCCCCTACGAGCAGTACTTC	CASSLKRVPYEQYF
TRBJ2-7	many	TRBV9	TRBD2	TGTGCCAGCAGCGTAGGCCCTAGCGGTACCTACGAGCAGTACTTC	CASSVGPSGTYEQYF
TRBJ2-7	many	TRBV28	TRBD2	TGTGCCAGCAGTCCTACGGGAGGGAGGGGTTCCTACGAGCAGTACTTC	CASSPTGGRGSYEQYF
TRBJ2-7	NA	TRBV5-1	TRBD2	TGCGCCAGCAGCTCACTAGCGGGAAAATCCTACGAGCAGTACTTC	CASSSLAGKSYEQYF
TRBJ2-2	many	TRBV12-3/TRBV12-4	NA	TGTGCCAGCAGTTTCATAGCGACCGGTTCGACCGGGGAGCTGTTTTTT	CASSFIATGSTGELFF
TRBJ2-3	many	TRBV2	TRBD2	TGTGCCAGCAGGCTAGCGGTACCCACAGATACGCAGTATTTT	CASRLAVPTDTQYF
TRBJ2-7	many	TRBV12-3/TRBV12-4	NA	TGTGCCAGCAGTGGGGGGGCCTCATCTCGATACGAGCAGTACTTC	CASSGGASSRYEQYF
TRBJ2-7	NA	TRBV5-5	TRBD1	TGTGCCAGCAGCAAGGGACAGGGATCCTACGAGCAGTACTTC	CASSKGQGSYEQYF
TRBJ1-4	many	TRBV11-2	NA	TGTGCCAGCAGCCCTGGGTGGGGGGCAACTAATGAAAAACTGTTTTTT	CASSPGWGATNEKLFF
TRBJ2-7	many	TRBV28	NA	TGTGCCAGCAGCGTCCCGGGGAGTTGGTCCTACGAGCAGTACTTC	CASSVPGSWSYEQYF
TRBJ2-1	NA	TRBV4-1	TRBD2	TGCGCCAGCAACCTACGGACTAGCGGGAGGGCAAATGAGCAGTTCTTC	CASNLRTSGRANEQFF
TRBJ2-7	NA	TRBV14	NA	TGTGCCAGCAGCCTGGGTGGGGGCATCTACGAGCAGTACTTC	CASSLGGGIYEQYF
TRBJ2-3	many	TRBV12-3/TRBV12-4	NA	TGTGCCAGCACCCCGGGCAAAGGGCGGGAAGGCCCAGATACGCAGTATTTT	CASTPGKGREGPDTQYF
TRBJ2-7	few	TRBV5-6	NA	TGTGCCAGCAGTTTCGACGGAAACGAGCAGTACTTC	CASSFDGNEQYF
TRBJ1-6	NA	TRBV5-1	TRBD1	TGCGCCAGCAGCCTGGAACAGGGGGTGAAGGCCTATAATTCACCCCTCCACTTT	CASSLEQGVKAYNSPLHF
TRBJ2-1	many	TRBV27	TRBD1	TGTGCCAGCAGTTTATACCGGACAGGGAGTTCCTACAATGAGCAGTTCTTC	CASSLYRTGSSYNEQFF
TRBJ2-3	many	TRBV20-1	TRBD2	TGCAGTGCTAGAGATTCGGGAGGAAGACAGGATACGCAGTATTTT	CSARDSGGRQDTQYF
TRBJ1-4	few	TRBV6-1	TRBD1	TGTGCCAGCAGTTCGGACAGGACGGGCAGCGAAAAACTGTTTTTT	CASSSDRTGSEKLFF
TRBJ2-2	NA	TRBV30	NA	TGTGCCTGGGGAAAAGGTGGGAGTCTAGCCGGGGAGCTGTTTTTT	CAWGKGGSLAGELFF
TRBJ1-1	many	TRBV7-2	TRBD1	TGTGCCAGCAGACGGACAGGGGCGGTGCCTGAAGCTTTCTTT	CASRRTGAVPEAFF
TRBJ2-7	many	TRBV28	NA	TGTGCCAGCAGTCTTACAGGGCTTAGCTCCTACGAGCAGTACTTC	CASSLTGLSSYEQYF
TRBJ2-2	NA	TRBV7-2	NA	TGTGCCAGCAGCTTAGTCCGGGCGAACACCGGGGAGCTGTTTTTT	CASSLVRANTGELFF
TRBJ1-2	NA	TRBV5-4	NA	TGTGCCAGCAGCTTGAGGCCTCATCGGGGGCCTCGGGCATCCTATGGCTACACCTTC	CASSLRPHRGPRASYGYTF
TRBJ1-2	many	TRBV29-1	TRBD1	TGCAGCGTTGCCCCAGGGGGAACAGCTAACTATGGCTACACCTTC	CSVAPGGTANYGYTF
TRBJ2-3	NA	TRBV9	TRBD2	TGTGCCAGCAGCAATACCCGGGACCCCCTGGGCGATAGCGGGAAGGCCCGCACAGATACGCAGTATTTT	CASSNTRDPLGDSGKARTDTQYF